This TCR beta chain came from a study of cytomegalovirus exposure and HLA in healthy donors. This clone was seen only a few times. The CDR3 length is 17 residues. V shed 1 base, J shed 3 bases, and the junction held 6 bases outside the gene matches. The germline V gene has CDR1 KGHSH and CDR2 LQKENI. The PCR made use of 60 Vbeta and 13 Jbeta primers. Only in-frame clones appear in the TCRdb table, and some are missing; sequencing was by immunoSEQ multiplex PCR. The sample has 150,000 to 200,000 clones, around 80% seen once. The genes are TRBV18 and TRBJ1-2; TRBD1 agrees at 12 bases. Sequenced material: PBMCs. This clonotype originated in a woman aged 30 to 39 in good health and CMV-seropositive. The CDR3 sequence is CASSPLPGQGADYGYTF. The DNA for the CDR3 is TGTGCCAGCTCACCACTTCCGGGACAGGGGGCGGACTATGGCTACACCTTC.